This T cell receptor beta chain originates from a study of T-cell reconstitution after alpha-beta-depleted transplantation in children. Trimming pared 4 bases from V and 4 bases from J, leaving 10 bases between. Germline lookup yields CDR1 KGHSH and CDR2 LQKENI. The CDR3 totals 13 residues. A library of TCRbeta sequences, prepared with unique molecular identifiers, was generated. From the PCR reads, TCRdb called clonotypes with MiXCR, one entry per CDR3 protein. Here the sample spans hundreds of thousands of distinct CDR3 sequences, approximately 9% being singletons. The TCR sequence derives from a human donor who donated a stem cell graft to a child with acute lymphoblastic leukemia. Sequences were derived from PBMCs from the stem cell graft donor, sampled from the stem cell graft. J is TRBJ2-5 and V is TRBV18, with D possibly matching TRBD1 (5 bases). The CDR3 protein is CASSQDIGETQYF. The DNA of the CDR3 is TGTGCCAGCTCACAGGACATTGGAGAGACCCAGTACTTC.